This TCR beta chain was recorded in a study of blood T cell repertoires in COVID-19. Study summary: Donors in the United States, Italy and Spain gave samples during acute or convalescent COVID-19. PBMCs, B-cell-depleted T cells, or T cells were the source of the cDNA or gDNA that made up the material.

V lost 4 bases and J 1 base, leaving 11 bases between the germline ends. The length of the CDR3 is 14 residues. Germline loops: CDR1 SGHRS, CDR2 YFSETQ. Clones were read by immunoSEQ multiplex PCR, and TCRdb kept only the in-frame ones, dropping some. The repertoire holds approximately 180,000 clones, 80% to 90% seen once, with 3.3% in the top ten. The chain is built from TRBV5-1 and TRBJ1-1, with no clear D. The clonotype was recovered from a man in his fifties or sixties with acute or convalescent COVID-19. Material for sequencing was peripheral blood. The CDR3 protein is CASSPPGTNTEAFF. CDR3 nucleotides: TGCGCCAGCAGCCCCCCGGGAACGAACACTGAAGCTTTCTTT.